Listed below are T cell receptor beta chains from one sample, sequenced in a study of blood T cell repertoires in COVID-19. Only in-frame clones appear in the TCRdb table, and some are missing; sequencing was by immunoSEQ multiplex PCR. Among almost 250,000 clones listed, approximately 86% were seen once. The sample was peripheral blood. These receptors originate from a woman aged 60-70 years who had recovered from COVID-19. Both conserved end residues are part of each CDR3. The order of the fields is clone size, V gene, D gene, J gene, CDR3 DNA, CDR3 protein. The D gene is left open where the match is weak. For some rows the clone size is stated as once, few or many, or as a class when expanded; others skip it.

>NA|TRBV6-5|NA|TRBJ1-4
TGTGCCAGCAGCTGGGGTAGAGGGATGGGGGAAAAACTGTTTTTT
CASSWGRGMGEKLFF
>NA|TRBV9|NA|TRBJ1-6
TGTGCCAGCAGCGTAGCGACCGGACAGTATAATTCACCCCTCCACTTT
CASSVATGQYNSPLHF
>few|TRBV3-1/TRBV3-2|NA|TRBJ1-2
TGTGCCAGCAGCCAAGGGGGGAGGGGCTACACCTTC
CASSQGGRGYTF
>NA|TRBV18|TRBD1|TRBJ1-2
TGTGCCAGCTCAGAACGGCAGGGGGCGGTTGACTATGGCTACACCTTC
CASSERQGAVDYGYTF
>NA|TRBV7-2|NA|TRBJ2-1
TGTGCCAGCAGCTTTCAGGGATGGAATGAGCAGTTCTTC
CASSFQGWNEQFF
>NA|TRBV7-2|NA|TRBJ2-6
TGTGCCAGCAGCTTAGGTGGGGGCAGGGTCTCTGGGGCCAACGTCCTGACTTTC
CASSLGGGRVSGANVLTF
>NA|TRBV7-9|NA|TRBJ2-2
TGTGCCAGCAGCTTAAGGGAGGTCTCGACCCTCACCGGGGAGCTGTTTTTT
CASSLREVSTLTGELFF
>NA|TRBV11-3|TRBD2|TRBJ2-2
TGTGCCAGCCAAGCGGGGGCCTCAGTGGGGGAGCTGTTTTTT
CASQAGASVGELFF
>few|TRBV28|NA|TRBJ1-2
TGTGCCAGCAGGTCGACAGACAACTATGGCTACACCTTC
CASRSTDNYGYTF
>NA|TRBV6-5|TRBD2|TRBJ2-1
TGTGCCAGCGAAGCGGGGAAGAGCTCCTACAATGAGCAGTTCTTC
CASEAGKSSYNEQFF
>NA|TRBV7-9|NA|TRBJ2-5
TGTGCCAGCAGCTTAGGGCTAGGCGGAGAGACCCAGTACTTC
CASSLGLGGETQYF
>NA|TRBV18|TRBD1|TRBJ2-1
TGTGCCAGCTCACCGCTGGGACAGGCCCTTAATGAGCAGTTCTTC
CASSPLGQALNEQFF
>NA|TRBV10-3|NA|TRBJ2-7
TGTGCCATCAGTGTGGAACAGGGTGACGAGCAGTACTTC
CAISVEQGDEQYF
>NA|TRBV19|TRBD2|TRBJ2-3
TGTGCCAGTAGTATCAGACTAGCGGGGGTCACAGATACGCAGTATTTT
CASSIRLAGVTDTQYF
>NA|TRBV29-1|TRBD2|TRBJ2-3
TGCAGCGTTACGGGGGGGGATCTAACGGGAACAGATACGCAGTATTTT
CSVTGGDLTGTDTQYF
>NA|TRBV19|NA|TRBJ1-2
TGTGCCAGTAGTTTCCGGACAGAAAGTTATCGGGGCTACACCTTC
CASSFRTESYRGYTF
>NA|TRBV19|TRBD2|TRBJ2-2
TGTGCCAGTCGGGCGGGGGAAACGAACACCGGGGAGCTGTTTTTT
CASRAGETNTGELFF
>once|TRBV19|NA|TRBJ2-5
TGTGCCAGTTCCGGCCAGGAGGCGTTTTATGGGACCCAGTACTTC
CASSGQEAFYGTQYF
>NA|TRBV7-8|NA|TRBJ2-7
TGTGCCAGCAGCTTTGCTAGGGCACAGGGCGAGCAGTACTTC
CASSFARAQGEQYF
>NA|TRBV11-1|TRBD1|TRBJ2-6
TGTGCCAGCAGCTTCGCAGGGGGACGTGGGGCCAACGTCCTGACTTTC
CASSFAGGRGANVLTF
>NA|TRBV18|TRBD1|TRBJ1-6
TGTGCCAGCTCACCAGAGACAGGGGAGACACCCCTCCACTTT
CASSPETGETPLHF
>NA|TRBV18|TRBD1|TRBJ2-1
TGTGCCAGCTCACCACCCAGGGGGAGCCCCAATGAGCAGTTCTTC
CASSPPRGSPNEQFF
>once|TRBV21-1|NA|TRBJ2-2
TGTGCCAGCAGCAAAACGGAGGCCACGGACACCGGGGAGCTGTTTTTT
CASSKTEATDTGELFF
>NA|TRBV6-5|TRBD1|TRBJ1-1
TGTGCCAGCAGTTACGATCAGGGGGCGCGGGTAACTGAAGCTTTCTTT
CASSYDQGARVTEAFF
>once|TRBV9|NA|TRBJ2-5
TGTGCCAGCAGCGCGGGACTGATAGAATCTCAGTACTTC
CASSAGLIESQYF
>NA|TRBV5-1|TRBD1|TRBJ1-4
TGCGCCAGCAGCGTGACAGGGGGTAGTGAAAAACTGTTTTTT
CASSVTGGSEKLFF
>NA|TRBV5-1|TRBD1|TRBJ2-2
TGCGCCAGCAGCTTCAGGGGGCAAAATTCCGGGGAGCTGTTTTTT
CASSFRGQNSGELFF
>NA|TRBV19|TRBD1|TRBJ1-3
TGTGCCAGTAGCCAGACAGGGGGCCGAAACACCATATATTTT
CASSQTGGRNTIYF
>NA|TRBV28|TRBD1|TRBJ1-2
TGTGCCAGCAGATCTCCAGGGGGCTCAGGATCCGTATATGGCTACACCTTC
CASRSPGGSGSVYGYTF
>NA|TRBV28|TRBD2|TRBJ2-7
TGTGCCAGCAATCCGCCGGGACTAGCGGGGGGTTCCTACGAGCAGTACTTC
CASNPPGLAGGSYEQYF
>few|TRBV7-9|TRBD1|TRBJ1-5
TGTGCCAGCAGCCGGACAGGGGGCAATCAGCCCCAGCATTTT
CASSRTGGNQPQHF
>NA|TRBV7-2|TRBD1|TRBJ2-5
TGTGCCAGCAGCCTACCGACAGGGGTAGAGACCCAGTACTTC
CASSLPTGVETQYF
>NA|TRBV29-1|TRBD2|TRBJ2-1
TGCAGCGTGGACTATAGCGGGGGGATCTCCTACAATGAGCAGTTCTTC
CSVDYSGGISYNEQFF
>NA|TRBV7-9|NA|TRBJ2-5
TGTGCCAGCAGCCCCGTGACAGGGAGGTTTGAGACCCAGTACTTC
CASSPVTGRFETQYF
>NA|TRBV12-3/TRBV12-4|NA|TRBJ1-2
TGTGCCAGCAGTTCTAGGGCAGGGAAGGACACCTTC
CASSSRAGKDTF
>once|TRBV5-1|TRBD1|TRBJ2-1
TGCGCCAGCAGCTTTTGGGGACAGGGATTGTATGAGCAGTTCTTC
CASSFWGQGLYEQFF
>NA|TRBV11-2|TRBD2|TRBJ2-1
TGTGCCAGCAGCTCGATTATTGGACTAGCGAGGAATGAGCAGTTCTTC
CASSSIIGLARNEQFF
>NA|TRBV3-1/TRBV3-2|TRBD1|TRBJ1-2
TGTGCCAGTACGCCGGGACAGGAGTATAACTATGGCTACACCTTC
CASTPGQEYNYGYTF
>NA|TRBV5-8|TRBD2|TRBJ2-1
TGTGCCAGCACCCTAGGAGCGGGGGGTTACAATGAGCAGTTCTTC
CASTLGAGGYNEQFF
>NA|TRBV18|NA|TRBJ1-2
TGTGCCAGCTCCTGGGACAAGGATTATGGCTACACCTTC
CASSWDKDYGYTF
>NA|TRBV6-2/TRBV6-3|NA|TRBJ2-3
TGTGCCAGCAGTTCTTTTTTATCGGGGGTTGCAGATACGCAGTATTTT
CASSSFLSGVADTQYF
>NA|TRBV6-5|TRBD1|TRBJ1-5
TGTGCCAGCAGTTACGGCAGGGGGGTCGGCAATCAGCCCCAGCATTTT
CASSYGRGVGNQPQHF
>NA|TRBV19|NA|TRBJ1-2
TGTGCCAGTAGTGTATCCGGGACAAGATATGGCTACACCTTC
CASSVSGTRYGYTF
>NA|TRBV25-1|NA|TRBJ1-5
TGTGCCAGCAGTGAATATGAGTTCGGTCAGCCCCAGCATTTT
CASSEYEFGQPQHF
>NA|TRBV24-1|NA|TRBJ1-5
TGTGCCACCAGTCGGGGGTATACCCAGCCCCAGCATTTT
CATSRGYTQPQHF
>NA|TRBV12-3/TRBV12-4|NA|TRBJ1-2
TGTGCCAGCAGCCCTGGTGCTACCTATGGCTACACCTTC
CASSPGATYGYTF
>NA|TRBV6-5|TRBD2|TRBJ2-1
TGTGCCAGCAGTTATCAGTTCACTAGCGGGGGGAATGAGCAGTTCTTC
CASSYQFTSGGNEQFF
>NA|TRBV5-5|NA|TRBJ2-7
TGTGCCAGCAGCTTGGAACAGCCGTCCTACGAGCAGTACTTC
CASSLEQPSYEQYF